This is a list of T cell receptor beta chains from one sample in a study of T cells in Graves' hyperthyroidism and ophthalmopathy. TCRdb reprocessed the multiplex PCR reads with MiXCR, giving one entry per CDR3 protein. In the table there are about 420,000 distinct CDR3 sequences, around 14% of which are singletons. The sequenced material came from blood. The receptors come from a woman younger than 30 with Graves' hyperthyroidism. Both conserved end residues are part of each CDR3. The order of the fields is D gene, V gene, CDR3 length, J gene, clone size, CDR3 DNA, CDR3 protein. D genes are given only for firm matches. The size entry is marked missing in some rows and otherwise reads once, few, many or a size class.

>.|TRBV7-2|13|TRBJ1-5|many
TGTGCCAGCAGCTCGCAAGGGAGGCAGCCCCAGCATTTT
CASSSQGRQPQHF
>.|TRBV6-1|12|TRBJ1-5|.
TGTGCCAGCAGCTACGGGATGAGGCCCCAGCATTTT
CASSYGMRPQHF
>.|TRBV11-3|13|TRBJ1-6|many
TGTGCCAGCAGCTTAGGACCTAATTCACCCCTCCACTTT
CASSLGPNSPLHF
>TRBD2|TRBV18|15|TRBJ2-7|many
TGTGCCAGCTCACCACTAGGACTAGCCGCCTACGAGCAGTACTTC
CASSPLGLAAYEQYF
>TRBD2|TRBV5-1|14|TRBJ2-3|many
TGCGCCAGCGGACTAGCGGGACGCCAAGATACGCAGTATTTT
CASGLAGRQDTQYF
>.|TRBV27|13|TRBJ2-7|.
TGTGCCAGCAGTTTAAGGGGGAGTAACGAGCAGTACTTC
CASSLRGSNEQYF
>.|TRBV5-5|15|TRBJ2-1|.
TGTGCCAGCAGCCTCCAGACTAGTGCCGCGAATGAGCAGTTCTTC
CASSLQTSAANEQFF
>TRBD1|TRBV28|15|TRBJ2-5|.
TGTGCCAGCACCCGGGACAGGGAATTGGAAGAGACCCAGTACTTC
CASTRDRELEETQYF
>.|TRBV24-1|16|TRBJ2-1|.
TGTGCCACCAGCCTAGGGGGGGGACGGAATAAAGATGAGCAGTTCTTC
CATSLGGGRNKDEQFF
>.|TRBV19|15|TRBJ2-1|.
TGTGCCAGTAGTATATGGGGACACCTCTACAATGAGCAGTTCTTC
CASSIWGHLYNEQFF
>.|TRBV9|15|TRBJ1-6|few
TGTGCCAGCAGCGTTTCAAAAATGGGTAATTCACCCCTCCACTTT
CASSVSKMGNSPLHF
>TRBD2|TRBV6-1|13|TRBJ2-1|.
TGTGCCAGCCGGGAGGTGTCCTACAATGAGCAGTTCTTC
CASREVSYNEQFF
>.|TRBV12-3/TRBV12-4|14|TRBJ2-3|many
TGTGCCACCGGGGGCTCCCGCAGCACAGATACGCAGTATTTT
CATGGSRSTDTQYF
>.|TRBV6-1|14|TRBJ1-5|.
TGTGCCAGCAACCGGGGGGAATCATATCAGCCCCAGCATTTT
CASNRGESYQPQHF
>.|TRBV20-1|17|TRBJ2-1|many
TGCAGTGCTAGACCCCAAGAGAAATCTCCATCTAGGGATGAGCAGTTCTTC
CSARPQEKSPSRDEQFF
>TRBD1|TRBV10-3|18|TRBJ1-5|many
TGTGCCATCAGCCCCTCAGCCGGGACAGGGGATAGCAATCAGCCCCAGCATTTT
CAISPSAGTGDSNQPQHF
>TRBD2|TRBV4-2|17|TRBJ2-5|few
TGTGCCAGCAGCCAGAAGACCGGTAGCGGGGGGGCGGAGACCCAGTACTTC
CASSQKTGSGGAETQYF
>TRBD2|TRBV7-6|15|TRBJ2-2|many
TGTGCCAGCAGCTTAGGCGGGGGGCGTCCCGGGGAGCTGTTTTTT
CASSLGGGRPGELFF
>TRBD1|TRBV4-1|14|TRBJ1-5|.
TGCGCCAGCAGCCAAGAGACAGGGGGCCAGCCCCAGCATTTT
CASSQETGGQPQHF
>.|TRBV2|13|TRBJ1-5|many
TGTGCCAGCAAGGAGAGTAGCAATCAGCCCCAGCATTTT
CASKESSNQPQHF
>TRBD2|TRBV29-1|15|TRBJ2-1|many
TGCAGCGTGCAGATACTAGCGGGACCCTACAATGAGCAGTTCTTC
CSVQILAGPYNEQFF
>.|TRBV7-9|16|TRBJ1-4|.
TGTGCCAGCAGTTACCAGGGGAGAGCAACTAATGAAAAACTGTTTTTT
CASSYQGRATNEKLFF
>TRBD2|TRBV20-1|14|TRBJ2-5|.
TGCAGTGCTAGAGCGGCGGGAGGGGCAGAGACCCAGTACTTC
CSARAAGGAETQYF
>TRBD1|TRBV19|16|TRBJ1-6|.
TGTGCCAGTATCAAAAATCCGGGACAGGTCAATTCACCCCTCCACTTT
CASIKNPGQVNSPLHF
>TRBD1|TRBV5-1|15|TRBJ2-5|.
TGCGCCAGCAGCACCGGGACAGGGGGATTGGAGACCCAGTACTTC
CASSTGTGGLETQYF
>.|TRBV12-3/TRBV12-4|13|TRBJ1-6|many
TGTGCCAGCAGGCCCGACGGAGATTCACCCCTCCACTTT
CASRPDGDSPLHF
>TRBD2|TRBV5-4|17|TRBJ2-1|few
TGTGCCAGCAGCTGGGGGGGGACTAGCGGGGACCACAATGAGCAGTTCTTC
CASSWGGTSGDHNEQFF
>TRBD1|TRBV12-3/TRBV12-4|12|TRBJ1-5|many
TGTGCCAGTGCGAGGACAGGAGTGTCCCAGCATTTT
CASARTGVSQHF
>.|TRBV9|15|TRBJ2-7|.
TGTGCCAGCAGCCCCCAGGGGAGCGAGGCCTACGAGCAGTACTTC
CASSPQGSEAYEQYF
>TRBD1|TRBV7-9|16|TRBJ2-7|.
TGTGCCAGCAGCACTGACAGGGGCCCGAGCTCCTACGAGCAGTACTTC
CASSTDRGPSSYEQYF
>.|TRBV14|19|TRBJ2-2|few
TGTGCCAGCAGCCCCAATTACGGAGGGGGCTTAATTAACACCGGGGAGCTGTTTTTT
CASSPNYGGGLINTGELFF
>.|TRBV5-8|13|TRBJ1-2|few
TGTGCCAGCAGCTTGCTCAGGGTCGATGGCTACACCTTC
CASSLLRVDGYTF
>TRBD2|TRBV12-3/TRBV12-4|15|TRBJ2-7|few
TGTGCCAGCAGTTTCTGGCTAGCGGGAGTCTACGAGCAGTACTTC
CASSFWLAGVYEQYF
>.|TRBV5-5|15|TRBJ1-5|many
TGTGCCAGCAGCTTGGGTGGATGGTCGGCGCAGCCCCAGCATTTT
CASSLGGWSAQPQHF
>.|TRBV3-1|17|TRBJ2-6|.
TGTGCCAGCAGAATAATAGGAGGGGTTCGTGGGGCCAACGTCCTGACTTTC
CASRIIGGVRGANVLTF
>.|TRBV5-1|15|TRBJ1-6|few
TGCGCCAGCAGTTTTGACGGGGCCTATAATTCACCCCTCCACTTT
CASSFDGAYNSPLHF
>.|TRBV4-1|15|TRBJ1-4|few
TGCGCCAGCAGCCAAGAGCGACGGAGGGTCGAAAAACTGTTTTTT
CASSQERRRVEKLFF
>.|TRBV9|17|TRBJ1-3|.
TGTGCCAGCAGCGAGACGTTAAAGCAGGGACCTGGAAACACCATATATTTT
CASSETLKQGPGNTIYF
>TRBD1|TRBV3-1|18|TRBJ1-6|many
TGTGCCAGCAGCCCAGGACAGGGGACGGCAGACTATAATTCACCCCTCCACTTT
CASSPGQGTADYNSPLHF
>TRBD1|TRBV7-9|13|TRBJ2-7|many
TGTGCCAGCCGAGCCCAGGGGGCCTACGAGCAGTACTTC
CASRAQGAYEQYF
>TRBD2|TRBV7-6|16|TRBJ2-1|many
TGTGCCAGCAGCGTCTGGACTAGCGGGAGTATTGGTGAGCAGTTCTTC
CASSVWTSGSIGEQFF
>.|TRBV2|16|TRBJ1-5|.
TGTGCCAGCAGTGAAGCGGCGGCAGGGATTTATCAGCCCCAGCATTTT
CASSEAAAGIYQPQHF
>TRBD1|TRBV12-3/TRBV12-4|13|TRBJ2-5|many
TGTGCCAGCAGACGACAGGGTTGGGAGACCCAGTACTTC
CASRRQGWETQYF
>.|TRBV12-5|15|TRBJ1-2|many
TGTGCTAGTGGATTTGGAGAGAGAACTAACTATGGCTACACCTTC
CASGFGERTNYGYTF
>TRBD1|TRBV7-2|16|TRBJ1-5|many
TGTGCCAGCAGCTTTGAGGGGACAGGGTGGAATCAGCCCCAGCATTTT
CASSFEGTGWNQPQHF
>.|TRBV2|11|TRBJ1-1|many
TGTGCCAGCCTGGGGGACACTGAAGCTTTCTTT
CASLGDTEAFF
>.|TRBV10-3|14|TRBJ2-6|many
TGTGCCATCGGCACAGGGTCTGGGGCCAACGTCCTGACTTTC
CAIGTGSGANVLTF
>.|TRBV9|15|TRBJ1-2|.
TGTGCCAGCAGCGTAGTGTCACAGGCCATCTATGGCTACACCTTC
CASSVVSQAIYGYTF
>TRBD1|TRBV3-1|16|TRBJ1-2|many
TGTGCCAGCAGCCAAGAAACAGGGGTGGGAAGCTATGGCTACACCTTC
CASSQETGVGSYGYTF
>.|TRBV19|14|TRBJ1-4|few
TGTGCCAGTGCTGGACAGTCAACTAATGAAAAACTGTTTTTT
CASAGQSTNEKLFF
>TRBD1|TRBV20-1|15|TRBJ2-7|few
TGCGGTGCTAGAGAAGGGCAGGGGGCGTCCTACGAGCAGTACTTC
CGAREGQGASYEQYF